The 3 T cell receptor beta chains in this list originate from one sample, sequenced in a study of liver allograft versus peripheral blood T cells. At the level of the study: Repertoires from peripheral blood of liver transplant recipients were compared with those inside their transplanted livers.

TCRdb re-analysed the reads in MiXCR, keeping a single row per CDR3 protein. The sample contains about 13,000 distinct CDR3 sequences, approximately 17% of which appear only once. The origin of the receptors is a human patient who had a liver transplant. The graft donor may be the source of some T cells.

The chain links TRBV6-2 or TRBV6-3 to TRBJ1-4; D remains ambiguous. The CDR3 is 12 amino acids. The V and J ends lost 5 bases and 6 bases respectively, with 7 bases between them. Germline loops: CDR1 MNHEY, CDR2 SVGEGT. CDR3: CASSPADEKLFF. CDR3 DNA sequence: TGTGCCAGCAGTCCCGCCGATGAAAAACTGTTTTTT.

This clonotype is medium-sized by share. This chain joins TRBV18 and TRBJ2-2; 7 bases are shared with TRBD1. The J segment lost 1 base and the V segment lost 4 bases, leaving 3 bases of the junction unmatched. This CDR3 comprises 15 residues. The germline V gene encodes CDR1 KGHSH and CDR2 LQKENI. The CDR3 reads CASSLRDRNTGELFF. For the CDR3, the DNA is TGTGCCAGCTCACTGAGGGACAGGAACACCGGGGAGCTGTTTTTT.

Concerning this clonotype: This could be a read error, since a much larger clone is one nucleotide away. The chain recombines TRBV10-3 with TRBJ2-5; D gene unclear. This CDR3 contains 13 residues. V was trimmed by 7 bases and J by 11 bases, leaving 20 bases between them. The V gene's germline CDR1 is ENHRY and CDR2 SYGVKD. CDR3 DNA: TGTGCCATCACCCAATCGAAGATGGTTGAGCAGTACTTC. Protein product: CAITQSKMVEQYF.